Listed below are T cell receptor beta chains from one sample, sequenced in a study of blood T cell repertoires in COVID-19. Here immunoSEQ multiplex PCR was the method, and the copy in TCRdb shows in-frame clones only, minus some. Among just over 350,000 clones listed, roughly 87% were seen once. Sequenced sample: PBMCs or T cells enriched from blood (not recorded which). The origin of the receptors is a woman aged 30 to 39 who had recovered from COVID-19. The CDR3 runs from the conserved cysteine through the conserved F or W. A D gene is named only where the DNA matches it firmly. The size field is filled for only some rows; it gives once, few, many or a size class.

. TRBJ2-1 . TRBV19 TGTGCCAGTGCCGTCCCACACTACAATGAGCAGTTCTTC CASAVPHYNEQFF
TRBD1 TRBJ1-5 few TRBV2 TGTGCCAGCAGCGACAGGGGGACGGGCAATCAGCCCCAGCATTTT CASSDRGTGNQPQHF
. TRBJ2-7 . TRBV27 TGTGCCAGCAGTTTATCTTCCGGGGGATCACCCTACGAGCAGTACTTC CASSLSSGGSPYEQYF
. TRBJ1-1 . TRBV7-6 TGTGCCAGCAGCTTAGACAGATCTGGGAGGACTGAAGCTTTCTTT CASSLDRSGRTEAFF
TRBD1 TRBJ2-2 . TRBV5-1 TGCGCCAGCAGCTCCGGGACAGGGGGTAATACCGGGGAGCTGTTTTTT CASSSGTGGNTGELFF
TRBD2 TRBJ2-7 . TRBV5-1 TGCGCCAGCAGCCGATATCCGGGACTAGAAACGGTCGAGCAGTACTTC CASSRYPGLETVEQYF
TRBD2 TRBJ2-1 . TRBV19 TGTGCCAGTAGGATACCCGGGACTAGCGGGAACAATGAGCAGTTCTTC CASRIPGTSGNNEQFF
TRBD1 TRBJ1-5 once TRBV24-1 TGTGCCACCAGTGATGGAGGGACAGTCAATCAGCCCCAGCATTTT CATSDGGTVNQPQHF
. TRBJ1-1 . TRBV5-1 TGCGCCAGCAGCTCGGCAGGGCGCGACACTGAAGCTTTCTTT CASSSAGRDTEAFF
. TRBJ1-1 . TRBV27 TGTGCCAGCAGTTTCTGGGGAGGTGACACTGAAGCTTTCTTT CASSFWGGDTEAFF
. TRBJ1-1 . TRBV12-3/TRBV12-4 TGTGCCAGCAGTTTGATGGAGGCTGAAGCTTTCTTT CASSLMEAEAFF
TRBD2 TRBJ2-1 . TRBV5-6 TGTGCCAGCAGCTTAGGACTAGCGGAGTACTACAATGAGCAGTTCTTC CASSLGLAEYYNEQFF
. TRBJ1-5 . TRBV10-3 TGTGCCATCAGTGAGTCATTCGGGAATAGCAATCAGCCCCAGCATTTT CAISESFGNSNQPQHF
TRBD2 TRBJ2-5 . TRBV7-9 TGTGCCAGCAGCTTAGCCCCCTCTCTAGCGGGGGGTCACCAAGAGACCCAGTACTTC CASSLAPSLAGGHQETQYF
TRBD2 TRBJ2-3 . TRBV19 TGTGCCAGTAGTATTACTTCTAGCGGGAGACCCACAGATACGCAGTATTTT CASSITSSGRPTDTQYF
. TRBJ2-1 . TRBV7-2 TGTGCCAGCAGCTCCTACAGGGTAGATGAGCAGTTCTTC CASSSYRVDEQFF
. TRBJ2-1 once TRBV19 TGTGCCAGTAGTATCGGTTTGTGGAATGAGCAGTTCTTC CASSIGLWNEQFF
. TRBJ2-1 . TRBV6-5 TGTGCCAGCAGCGCGAGGGTTTACAATGAGCAGTTCTTC CASSARVYNEQFF
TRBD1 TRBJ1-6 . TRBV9 TGTGCCAGCAGCGCCACGACAGGGGGTTATTCACCCCTCCACTTT CASSATTGGYSPLHF
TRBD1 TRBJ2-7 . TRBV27 TGTGCCAGCAGTCTTCCGGGACAGGGAACCTACGAGCAGTACTTC CASSLPGQGTYEQYF
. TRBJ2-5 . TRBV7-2 TGTGCCAGCAGCCCCGGACACACACGGGAGACCCAGTACTTC CASSPGHTRETQYF
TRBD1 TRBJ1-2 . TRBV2 TGTGCCAGCAGTGGGGACAGAGCGGATGGCTACACCTTC CASSGDRADGYTF
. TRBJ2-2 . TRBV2 TGTGCCAGCAGTGGACGGGGAAACGGGGAGCTGTTTTTT CASSGRGNGELFF
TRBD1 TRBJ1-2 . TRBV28 TGTGCCAGCAGCCAAGGACAGGGACCTTATGGCTACACCTTC CASSQGQGPYGYTF
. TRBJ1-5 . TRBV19 TGTGCCAGTAGTACGGACAGAAATCAGCCCCAGCATTTT CASSTDRNQPQHF
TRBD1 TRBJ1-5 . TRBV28 TGTGCCAGCAGTCCCGGGACAGTATCTCAGCCCCAGCATTTT CASSPGTVSQPQHF
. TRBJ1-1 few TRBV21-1 TGTGCCAGCAGCTCGGACAGGGGAACTGAAGCTTTCTTT CASSSDRGTEAFF
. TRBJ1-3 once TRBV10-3 TGTGCCATCAGGGGGGACAATTCGGGAAACACCATATATTTT CAIRGDNSGNTIYF
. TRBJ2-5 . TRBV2 TGTGCCAGCAGCCAACTTGAGAAAGAGACCCAGTACTTC CASSQLEKETQYF
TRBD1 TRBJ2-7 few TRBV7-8 TGTGCCAGCAGTGGGGACAGGGGTGACGAGCAGTACTTC CASSGDRGDEQYF
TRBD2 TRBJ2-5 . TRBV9 TGTGCCAGCAGCGCTGGGGACTACCGCGGGGCGGGAGAGACCCAGTACTTC CASSAGDYRGAGETQYF
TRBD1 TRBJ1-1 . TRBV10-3 TGTGCCATCAGTTCTACAGGGGCAGAACGTGTGGCTTTCTTT CAISSTGAERVAFF
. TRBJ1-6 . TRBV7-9 TGTGCCAGCAGCTTACCCCGGGTCCATTCACCCCTCCACTTT CASSLPRVHSPLHF
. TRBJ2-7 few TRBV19 TGTGCCAGTAGTCCGGGACATGACTACGAGCAGTACTTC CASSPGHDYEQYF
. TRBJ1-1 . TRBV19 TGTGCCAGTCCTACCTCGGGGAGGTGCACTGAAGCTTTCTTT CASPTSGRCTEAFF
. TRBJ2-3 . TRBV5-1 TGCGCCAGCAGCTTACTGGGAACAGGGTTCGCAGATACGCAGTATTTT CASSLLGTGFADTQYF
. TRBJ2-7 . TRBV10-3 TGTGCCATCAGTGATAGCAGGGACGAGCAGTACTTC CAISDSRDEQYF
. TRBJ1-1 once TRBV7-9 TGTGCCAGCAGCTTAGGAACAGGTGCTAACACTGAAGCTTTCTTT CASSLGTGANTEAFF